The TCR beta chain under discussion was sequenced for a study of T cells in Graves' hyperthyroidism and ophthalmopathy. Germline values: CDR1 SGHAT, CDR2 FQNNGV. Trimming left V 6 bases short and J 0 bases short, with 15 bases between. There are 17 residues in the CDR3. The study defined stable Graves' hyperthyroidism as no ophthalmopathy progression within 18 months. The TCR beta CDR3 regions underwent amplification using RNA transcripts as the source. Initially, a first-round RT-PCR of the TCR CDR3 employed the HTBI primer set. TCRdb processed the multiplex PCR reads anew with MiXCR; each CDR3 protein has one entry. Among about 590,000 distinct CDR3 sequences, about 15% were seen once, and the ten largest hold roughly 7.3%. General study results and limits: Also found in blood were most expanded thyroid clonotypes above 0.001.

Points on this clonotype: The antigen remains unidentified.

The sample was blood. This sequence originates from a woman in her thirties with Graves' hyperthyroidism. The gene calls are TRBV11-2 and TRBJ2-6; perhaps TRBD1 as D (5 bases). This chain's CDR3 is CASRLQVRDSGANVLTF. For the CDR3, the DNA is TGTGCCAGCAGATTACAGGTTAGGGACTCTGGGGCCAACGTCCTGACTTTC.